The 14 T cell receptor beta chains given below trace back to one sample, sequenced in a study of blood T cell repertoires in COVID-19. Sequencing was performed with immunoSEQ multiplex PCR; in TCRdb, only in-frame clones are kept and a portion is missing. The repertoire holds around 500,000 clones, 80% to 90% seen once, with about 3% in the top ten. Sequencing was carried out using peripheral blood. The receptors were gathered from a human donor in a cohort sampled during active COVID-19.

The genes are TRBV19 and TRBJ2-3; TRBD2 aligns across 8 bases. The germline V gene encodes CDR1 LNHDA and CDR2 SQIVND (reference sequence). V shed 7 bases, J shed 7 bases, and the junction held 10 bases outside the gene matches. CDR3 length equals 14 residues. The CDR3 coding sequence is TGTGCCAGTACCACCCAAGCGGGGGTGAATACGCAGTATTTT. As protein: CASTTQAGVNTQYF.

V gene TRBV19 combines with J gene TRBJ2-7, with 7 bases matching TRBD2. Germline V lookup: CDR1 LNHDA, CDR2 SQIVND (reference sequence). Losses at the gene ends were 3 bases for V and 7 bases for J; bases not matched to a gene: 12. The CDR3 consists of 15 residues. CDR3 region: CASSIGTDGRFEQYF. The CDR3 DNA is TGTGCCAGTAGTATTGGGACCGACGGGAGGTTTGAGCAGTACTTC.

In DNA form, the CDR3 reads TGTGCCAGCAGCTTGGCTCTAGCGGGTCAATCGGAGACCCAGTACTTC. Amino acid sequence: CASSLALAGQSETQYF. The chain carries TRBV5-8 and TRBJ2-5; 8 bases line up with TRBD2. The CDR3 length is 16 residues. In germline, CDR1 is SGHTS, CDR2 YDEGEE. V lost 0 bases to trimming and J lost 5 bases; unmatched junction nucleotides: 9.

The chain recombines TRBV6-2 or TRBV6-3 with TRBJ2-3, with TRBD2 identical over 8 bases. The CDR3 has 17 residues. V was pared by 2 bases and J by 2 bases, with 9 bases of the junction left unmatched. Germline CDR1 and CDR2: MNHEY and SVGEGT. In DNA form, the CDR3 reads TGTGCCAGCAGTTACAGATCGGGAGGGCCAAACACAGATACGCAGTATTTT. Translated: CASSYRSGGPNTDTQYF.

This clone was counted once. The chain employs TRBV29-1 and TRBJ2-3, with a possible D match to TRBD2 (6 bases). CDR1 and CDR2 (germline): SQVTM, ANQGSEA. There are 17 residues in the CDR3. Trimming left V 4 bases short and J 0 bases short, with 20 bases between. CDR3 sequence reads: CSVVRGRTRSSTDTQYF. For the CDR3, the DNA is TGCAGCGTTGTAAGAGGGAGGACGCGTTCTAGCACAGATACGCAGTATTTT.

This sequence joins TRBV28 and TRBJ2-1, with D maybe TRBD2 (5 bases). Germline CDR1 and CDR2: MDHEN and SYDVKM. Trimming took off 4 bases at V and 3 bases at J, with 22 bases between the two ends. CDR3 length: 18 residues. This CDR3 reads CASSSGNLDYSNYNEQFF. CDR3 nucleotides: TGTGCCAGCAGTTCCGGTAACCTCGACTACTCGAACTACAATGAGCAGTTCTTC. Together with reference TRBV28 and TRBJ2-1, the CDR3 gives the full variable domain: DVKVTQSSRYLVKRTGEKVFLECVQDMDHENMFWYRQDPGLGLRLIYFSYDVKMKEKGDIPEGYSVSREKKERFSLILESASTNQTSMYLCASSSGNLDYSNYNEQFFGPGTRLTVL.

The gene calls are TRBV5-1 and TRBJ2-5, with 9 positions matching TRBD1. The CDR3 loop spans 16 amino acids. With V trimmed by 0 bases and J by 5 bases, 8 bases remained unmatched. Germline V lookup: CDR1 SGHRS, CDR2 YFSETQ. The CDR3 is CASSLVSTGGSETQYF. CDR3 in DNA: TGCGCCAGCAGCTTGGTCTCCACAGGGGGCTCGGAGACCCAGTACTTC.

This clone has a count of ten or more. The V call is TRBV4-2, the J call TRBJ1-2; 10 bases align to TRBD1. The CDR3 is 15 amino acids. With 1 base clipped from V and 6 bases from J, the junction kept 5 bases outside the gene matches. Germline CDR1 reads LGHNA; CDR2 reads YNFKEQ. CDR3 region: CASSQGPGQGNGYTF. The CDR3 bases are TGTGCCAGCAGCCAAGGCCCGGGACAGGGGAATGGCTACACCTTC.

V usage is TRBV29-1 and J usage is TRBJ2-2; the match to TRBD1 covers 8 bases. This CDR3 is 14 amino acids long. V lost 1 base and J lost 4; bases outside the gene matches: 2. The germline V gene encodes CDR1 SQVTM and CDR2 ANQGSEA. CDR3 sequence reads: CSVEAQGGTGELFF. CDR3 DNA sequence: TGCAGCGTTGAAGCACAGGGGGGCACCGGGGAGCTGTTTTTT.

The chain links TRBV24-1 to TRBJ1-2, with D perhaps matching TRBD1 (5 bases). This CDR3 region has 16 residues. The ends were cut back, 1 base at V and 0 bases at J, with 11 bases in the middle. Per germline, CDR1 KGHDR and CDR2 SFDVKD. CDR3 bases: TGTGCCACCAGTGATTTAACGGGGGTCGCTAACTATGGCTACACCTTC. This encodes CATSDLTGVANYGYTF.

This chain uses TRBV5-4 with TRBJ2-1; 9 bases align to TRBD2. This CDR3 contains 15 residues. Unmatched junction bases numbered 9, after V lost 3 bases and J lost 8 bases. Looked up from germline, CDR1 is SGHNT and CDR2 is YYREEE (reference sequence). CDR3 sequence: CASSYSGRHKDEQFF. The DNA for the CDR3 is TGTGCCAGCAGCTATAGCGGGAGACACAAGGATGAGCAGTTCTTC.

CDR3 DNA: TGTGCCAGCAGCCTAGCGGGAGGGGCATGGACTGAGCAGTTCTTC. This translates into CASSLAGGAWTEQFF. The chain joins TRBV27 to TRBJ2-1; 12 positions match TRBD2. This CDR3 has 15 residues. V shed 6 bases, J shed 9 bases, and the junction held 9 bases outside the gene matches. Germline V gives CDR1 MNHEY, CDR2 SMNVEV (reference sequence).

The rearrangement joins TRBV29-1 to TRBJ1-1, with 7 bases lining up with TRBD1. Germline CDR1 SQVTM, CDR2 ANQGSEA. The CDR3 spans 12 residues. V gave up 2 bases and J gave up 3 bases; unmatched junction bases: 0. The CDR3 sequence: CSVEQGDTEAFF. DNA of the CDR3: TGCAGCGTTGAACAGGGGGACACTGAAGCTTTCTTT. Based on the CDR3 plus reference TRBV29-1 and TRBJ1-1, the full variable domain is SAVISQKPSRDICQRGTSLTIQCQVDSQVTMMFWYRQQPGQSLTLIATANQGSEATYESGFVIDKFPISRPNLTFSTLTVSNMSPEDSSIYLCSVEQGDTEAFFGQGTRLTVV.

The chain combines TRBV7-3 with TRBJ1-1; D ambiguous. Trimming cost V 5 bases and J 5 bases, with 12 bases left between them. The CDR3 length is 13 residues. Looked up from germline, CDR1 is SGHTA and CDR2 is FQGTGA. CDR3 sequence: CASSLEGWTEAFF. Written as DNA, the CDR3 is TGTGCCAGCAGCCTAGAGGGTTGGACTGAAGCTTTCTTT.